This T cell receptor beta chain stems from a study of identifying expanded T cells in peripheral blood. Details on this clone: Its target is unknown.

Sequencing was performed with immunoSEQ multiplex PCR; in TCRdb, only in-frame clones are kept and a portion is missing. Of 70,000 to 100,000 clones listed, 88% are singletons. No infections or other immune events were documented during collection. Germline CDR1 is LNHNV and CDR2 is YYDKDF (reference sequence). V was clipped by 0 bases and J by 2 bases, with 4 bases between them. The CDR3 totals 13 residues. Overall study results and limits: Variance in clone template counts between roughly two-week samples significantly increased with total template count across all healthy donors. Differentially abundant clones: 0.95 to 1.5 between replicates, around 17 at two to three weeks, under 25 at four.

This TCR was sampled from a person aged 18 to 75 in good health. What was sequenced was blood. V and J are TRBV15 and TRBJ1-1; unclear D gene. Here the CDR3 DNA reads TGTGCCACCAGCAGAGATCTTAACACTGAAGCTTTCTTT. Protein product: CATSRDLNTEAFF.